A selection of T cell receptor beta chains follows, all from one sample in a study of cytomegalovirus exposure and HLA in healthy donors. TCRdb's copy holds only in-frame clones and misses some; the assay was immunoSEQ multiplex PCR. The repertoire holds fewer than 200,000 clones, with approximately 77% as singletons. The specimen sequenced was PBMCs. The receptors derive from a female donor in good health and CMV-seronegative. Both conserved end residues are trimmed from each CDR3.

v_gene,j_gene,CDR3aa
TRBV4-3,TRBJ2-7,ASSQTSGTSYEQY
TRBV2,TRBJ1-5,ASKGTGHNQPQH
TRBV5-1,TRBJ2-2,ASSLGPGTGAGELF
TRBV5-4,TRBJ1-4,ASSLQDRGDEKLF
TRBV7-2,TRBJ2-7,ASSLGTEWGRPYEQY
TRBV9,TRBJ1-1,ASSVTAGAMNTEAF
TRBV19,TRBJ2-5,ASSGRGRFRPETQY
TRBV27,TRBJ1-5,ASSPHRGNQPQH
TRBV29-1,TRBJ1-2,SVGGGGSGYT
TRBV29-1,TRBJ2-7,SVEVGTGSYEQY
TRBV11-2,TRBJ2-1,ASSLPAGEQF
TRBV27,TRBJ1-4,ASSLKVREGGKLF
TRBV5-4,TRBJ2-1,ASSPTGGLRYNEQF
TRBV9,TRBJ2-3,ASSTLLAGVADTQY
TRBV10-3,TRBJ1-2,ANGDRESGYT